Included here is one T cell receptor (beta chain) sequence, with context. Its matching antigen is unknown. The observed sequence ends 3 residues before the CDR3 terminus, with the missing tail filled in from the germline J gene. The sample comes from a study of T cells in women clearing cervical HPV infection. Study details: Donors had HPV16-related CIN3 or worse; 2 had invasive cancer. Blood came at first lesion visit for cases, post-clearance for controls.

From germline, CDR1 is LNHDA and CDR2 SQIVND (reference sequence). This CDR3 comprises 16 residues. Using immunoSEQ multiplex PCR, the repertoire was profiled, and TCRdb retains in-frame clones only, with some absent. With 25,000 to 30,000 clones in the sample, the ten largest clones hold under 20%. Findings and limits, study-wide: Richness differences could reflect unmeasured T-cell content per sample.

The sequenced material came from blood buffy coat. This chain uses TRBV19 with TRBJ2-4, with 8 bases identical to TRBD1. This TCR came from a woman aged 18 to 75 with a cervical HPV16 infection that either progressed to CIN3+ or cleared (not recorded which). The CDR3 bases that were read are TGTGCCAGTAGTATCGGCACCGGGACAGGAAAACATGGT. Protein: CASSIGTGTGKHG. The whole CDR3 protein reads CASSIGTGTGKHGQYF. The whole variable domain, filled in from reference TRBV19 and TRBJ2-4, reads DGGITQSPKYLFRKEGQNVTLSCEQNLNHDAMYWYRQDPGQGLRLIYYSQIVNDFQKGDIAEGYSVSREKKESFPLTVTSAQKNPTAFYLCASSIGTGTGKHGQYFGAGTRLSVL.